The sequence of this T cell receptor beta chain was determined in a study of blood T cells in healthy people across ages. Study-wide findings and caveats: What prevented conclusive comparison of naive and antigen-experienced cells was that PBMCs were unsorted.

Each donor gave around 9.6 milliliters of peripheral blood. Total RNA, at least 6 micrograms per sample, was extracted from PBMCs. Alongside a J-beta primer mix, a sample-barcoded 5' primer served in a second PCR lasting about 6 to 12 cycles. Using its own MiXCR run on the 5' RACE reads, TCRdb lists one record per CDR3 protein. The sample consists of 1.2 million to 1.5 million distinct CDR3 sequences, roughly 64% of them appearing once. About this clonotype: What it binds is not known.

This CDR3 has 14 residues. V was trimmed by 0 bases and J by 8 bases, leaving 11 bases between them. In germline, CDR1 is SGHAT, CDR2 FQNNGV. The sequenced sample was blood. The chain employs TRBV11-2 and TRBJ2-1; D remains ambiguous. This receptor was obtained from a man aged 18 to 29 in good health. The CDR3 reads CASSLERLSDEQFF. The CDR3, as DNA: TGTGCCAGCAGCTTAGAACGGCTATCGGATGAGCAGTTCTTC.